The clone carrying this TCR beta chain has only a few counts. As yet, its antigen is unknown. The data belong to a study of molecular identifiers for immune sequencing clone quantification. Libraries of naive CD8 cells were prepared from roughly 18,000 to 920,000 sorted cells using 10%, 30% or 50% RNA. Germline CDR1 MDHEN, CDR2 SYDVKM. CDR3 length: 13 amino acids. V was trimmed by 3 bases and J by 6 bases, leaving 9 bases between them. Previously published methods and listed TCR primers were used for the bulk TCR libraries. From the PCR reads, TCRdb called clonotypes with MiXCR, one entry per CDR3 protein. The repertoire consists of 400,000 to 600,000 distinct CDR3 sequences, with about 20% occurring once and the leading ten covering 0.7% to 0.95%. Findings and caveats of the study: Identical TCR molecules that share a barcode could lead to an underestimation of highly expanded clone sizes.

Sequenced sample: naive CD8+ T cells from blood, with Jurkat cell RNA spiked in. Subset denoted: FACS-sorted CD8+CD4-CCR7+CD45RA+ naive T cells. The chain links TRBV28 to TRBJ2-1; D gene ambiguous. This TCR came from a human donor in good health. Some libraries in this study had Jurkat cell RNA spiked in. The CDR3 bases are TGTGCCAGCAGTTTGTCCCACCTCAATGAGCAGTTCTTC. Translation: CASSLSHLNEQFF.